This T cell receptor beta chain is from a study of T-cell reconstitution after alpha-beta-depleted transplantation in children. The V gene's germline CDR1 is SGHTA and CDR2 FQGTGA. CDR3 size: 15 residues. Trimming at V came to 4 bases and at J to 1 base, leaving 4 bases not matched to a gene. Library preparation (for TCRbeta) was performed with unique molecular identifiers. TCRdb re-analysed the PCR reads in MiXCR, keeping a single row per CDR3 protein. The sample lists about 610,000 distinct CDR3 sequences, about 10% seen once, with roughly 4% in the top ten. This sequence was found in a human donor who donated a stem cell graft to a child with acute myeloid leukemia. The chain couples TRBV7-3 to TRBJ2-1; 7 nucleotides align to TRBD2. The input for sequencing was PBMCs from the stem cell graft donor, taken from the stem cell graft. In DNA, the CDR3 is TGTGCCAGCAGCTGGGGACTAAATTCCTACAATGAGCAGTTCTTC. Its protein is CASSWGLNSYNEQFF.